At least ten counts were recorded for the clone carrying this T cell receptor (beta chain). RNA transcripts provided the source from which TCR beta CDR3 regions were amplified. The HTBI primer set drove a first-round RT-PCR of the TCR CDR3. Each CDR3 protein gets one entry after TCRdb re-called the multiplex PCR reads with MiXCR. The sample contains some 620,000 distinct CDR3 sequences, 15% to 20% of which appear only once. This specimen comes from a study of T cells in Graves' hyperthyroidism and ophthalmopathy. V lost 6 bases, J lost 2 bases, and 7 bases stayed unmatched. The CDR3 is 14 residues long.

The chain couples TRBV12-3 or TRBV12-4 to TRBJ2-7; TRBD1 agrees at 7 bases. This sequence originates from a woman aged 25 to 39 with Graves' hyperthyroidism. Source material: blood. CDR3 sequence (DNA): TGTGCCAGCAGCGCCGGGACAGTTCCCTACGAGCAGTACTTC. Translated: CASSAGTVPYEQYF.